Presented here are 7 T cell receptor beta chains from one specimen sequenced in a study of T cell responses to AZD1222 COVID-19 vaccine. TCRdb keeps only in-frame clones here, not all; method: immunoSEQ multiplex PCR. In the table there are 90,000 to 130,000 clones, 88% of which are singletons. The sequencing used peripheral blood, collected on day 0 of AZD1222 vaccination. The receptors derive from an adult in good health.

J is TRBJ2-1 and V is TRBV6-1; a weak D match, TRBD2 (5 bases). CDR1 MNHNS and CDR2 SASEGT come from the germline V gene. The CDR3 extends over 13 amino acids. Trimming removed 5 bases from V and 8 bases from J, with 13 bases in between. CDR3 in DNA: TGTGCCAGCAGTTCCGCGGAGGATGATGAGCAGTTCTTC. Translated, it gives CASSSAEDDEQFF.

This clone was recorded once. The V call is TRBV6-4, the J call TRBJ1-2, with TRBD1 identical over 9 bases. After removal of 6 bases from V and 4 bases from J, the junction contained 12 bases not matched to a gene. The CDR3 runs to 16 residues. The germline CDR1 and CDR2 sequences are MRHNA and SNTAGT. This CDR3 is CASRPGTGSDSYGYTF. The CDR3 DNA reads TGTGCCAGCAGGCCCGGGACAGGGTCTGACAGCTATGGCTACACCTTC.

This chain links TRBV28 with TRBJ2-5; 11 bases are shared with TRBD1. This CDR3 has 16 amino acids. The V gene end was trimmed by 3 bases and the J gene end by 6 bases; junction bases not matched to a gene: 9. Germline CDR1 MDHEN, CDR2 SYDVKM. CDR3 in amino acids: CASSFLGTGGSQTQYF. In nucleotides, the CDR3 is TGTGCCAGCAGTTTTCTGGGGACAGGGGGATCTCAGACCCAGTACTTC.

The gene calls are TRBV15 and TRBJ2-5; D may be TRBD1 (6 bases). The CDR3 totals 15 residues. Germline lookup yields CDR1 LNHNV and CDR2 YYDKDF (reference sequence). Trimming took 5 bases from V and 4 from J, leaving 17 bases between them. The CDR3 coding sequence is TGTGCCACCAGCCCGCTAGGGGGAGAGGGAGAGACCCAGTACTTC. Amino acid sequence: CATSPLGGEGETQYF.

V and J are TRBV2 and TRBJ1-1; 7 nucleotides align to TRBD1. Germline-derived CDR1 and CDR2 are SNHLY and FYNNEI. There are 14 residues in the CDR3. V was clipped by 6 bases and J by 1 base; unmatched bases: 5. The CDR3: CASRNRGKNTEAFF. DNA for the CDR3: TGTGCCAGCAGGAACAGGGGTAAGAACACTGAAGCTTTCTTT. The whole variable domain, remainder taken from reference TRBV2 and TRBJ1-1, is EPEVTQTPSHQVTQMGQEVILRCVPISNHLYFYWYRQILGQKVEFLVSFYNNEISEKSEIFDDQFSVERPDGSNFTLKIRSTKLEDSAMYFCASRNRGKNTEAFFGQGTRLTVV.

The gene calls are TRBV19 and TRBJ2-4; TRBD1 matches at 7 bases. The CDR3 is 13 residues long. J was trimmed by 7 bases and V by 9 bases; bases with no gene match: 9. Germline V gene lookup returns CDR1 LNHDA and CDR2 SQIVND (reference sequence). CDR3 nucleotides: TGTGCCAGCGCCGACAGGGCAAGGAACATTCAGTACTTC. Protein product: CASADRARNIQYF.

The chain has TRBV11-2 and TRBJ1-4; no firm D call. The ends were cut back, 2 bases at V and 8 bases at J, with 15 bases in the middle. Germline CDR1 SGHAT, CDR2 FQNNGV. The CDR3 extends over 15 amino acids. The CDR3 DNA is TGTGCCAGCAGCTTAACCCCCCCGGGCGGGGAAAAACTGTTTTTT. Translating gives CASSLTPPGGEKLFF.